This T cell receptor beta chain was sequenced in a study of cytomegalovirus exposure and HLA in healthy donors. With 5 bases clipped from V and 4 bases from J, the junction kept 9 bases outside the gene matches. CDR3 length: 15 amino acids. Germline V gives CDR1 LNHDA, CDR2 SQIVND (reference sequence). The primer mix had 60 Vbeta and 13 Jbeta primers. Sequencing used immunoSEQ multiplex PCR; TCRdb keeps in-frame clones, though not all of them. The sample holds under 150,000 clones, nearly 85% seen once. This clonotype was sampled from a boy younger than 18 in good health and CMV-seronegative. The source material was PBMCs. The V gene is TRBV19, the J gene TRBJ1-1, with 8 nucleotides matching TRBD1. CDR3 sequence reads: CASSFSTGAVTEAFF. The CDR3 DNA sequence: TGTGCCAGTAGTTTCTCGACAGGGGCGGTCACTGAAGCTTTCTTT.